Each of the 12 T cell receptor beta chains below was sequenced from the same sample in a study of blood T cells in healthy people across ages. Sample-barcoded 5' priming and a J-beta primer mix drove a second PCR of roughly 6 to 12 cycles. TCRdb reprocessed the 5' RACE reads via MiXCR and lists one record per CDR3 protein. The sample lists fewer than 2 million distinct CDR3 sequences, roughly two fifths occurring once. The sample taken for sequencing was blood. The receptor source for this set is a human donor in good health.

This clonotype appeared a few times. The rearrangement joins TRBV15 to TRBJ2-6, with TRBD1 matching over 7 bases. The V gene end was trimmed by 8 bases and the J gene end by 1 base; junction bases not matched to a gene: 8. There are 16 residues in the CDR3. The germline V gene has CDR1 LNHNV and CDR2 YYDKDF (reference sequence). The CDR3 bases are TGTGCCACCCTGGGGACAGTTCGTTCTGGGGCCAACGTCCTGACTTTC. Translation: CATLGTVRSGANVLTF.

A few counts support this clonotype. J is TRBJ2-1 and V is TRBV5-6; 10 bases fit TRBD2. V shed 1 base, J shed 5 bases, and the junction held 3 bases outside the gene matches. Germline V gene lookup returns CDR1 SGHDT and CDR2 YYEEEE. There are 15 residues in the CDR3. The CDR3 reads CASSLLAGAHNEQFF. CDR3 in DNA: TGTGCCAGCAGCTTGCTAGCGGGGGCTCACAATGAGCAGTTCTTC.

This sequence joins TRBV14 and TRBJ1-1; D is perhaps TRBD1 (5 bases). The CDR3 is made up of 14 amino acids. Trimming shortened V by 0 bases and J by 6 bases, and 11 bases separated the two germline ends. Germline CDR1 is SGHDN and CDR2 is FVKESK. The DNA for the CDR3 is TGTGCCAGCAGCCAAGAGGTGGGGCTGTCTGAAGCTTTCTTT. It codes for CASSQEVGLSEAFF.

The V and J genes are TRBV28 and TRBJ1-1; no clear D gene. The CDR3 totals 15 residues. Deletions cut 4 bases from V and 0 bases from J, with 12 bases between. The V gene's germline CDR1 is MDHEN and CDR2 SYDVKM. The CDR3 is CASSSGSPLNTEAFF. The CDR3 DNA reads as TGTGCCAGCAGTTCTGGTAGTCCCTTGAACACTGAAGCTTTCTTT.

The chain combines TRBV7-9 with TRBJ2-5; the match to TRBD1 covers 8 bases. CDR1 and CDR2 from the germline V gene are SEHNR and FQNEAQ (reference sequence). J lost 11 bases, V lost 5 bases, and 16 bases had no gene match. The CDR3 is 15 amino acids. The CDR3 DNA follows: TGTGCCAGCAGCCATTGGGGACAGGCTCACAATGAGCAGTACTTC. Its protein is CASSHWGQAHNEQYF. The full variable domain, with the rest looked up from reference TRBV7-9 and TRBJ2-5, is DTGVSQNPRHKITKRGQNVTFRCDPISEHNRLYWYRQTLGQGPEFLTYFQNEAQLEKSRLLSDRFSAERPKGSFSTLEIQRTEQGDSAMYLCASSHWGQAHNEQYFGPGTRLLVL.

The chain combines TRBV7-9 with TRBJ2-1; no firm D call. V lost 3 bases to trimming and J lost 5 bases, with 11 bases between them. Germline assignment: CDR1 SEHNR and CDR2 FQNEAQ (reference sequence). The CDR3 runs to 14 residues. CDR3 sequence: CASSFEHIHNEQFF. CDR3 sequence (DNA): TGTGCCAGCAGCTTTGAGCACATCCACAATGAGCAGTTCTTC.

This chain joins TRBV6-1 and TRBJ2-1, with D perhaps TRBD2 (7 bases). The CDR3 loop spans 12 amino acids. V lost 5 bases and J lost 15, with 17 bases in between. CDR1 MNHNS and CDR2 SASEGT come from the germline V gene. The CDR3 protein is CASSLTGRVPFF. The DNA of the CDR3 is TGTGCCAGCAGTCTAACAGGGAGGGTTCCGTTCTTC.

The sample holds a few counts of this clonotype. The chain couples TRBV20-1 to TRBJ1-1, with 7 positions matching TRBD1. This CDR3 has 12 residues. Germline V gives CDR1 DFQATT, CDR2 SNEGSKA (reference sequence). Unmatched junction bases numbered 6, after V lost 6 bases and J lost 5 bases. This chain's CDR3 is CSALQGITEAFF. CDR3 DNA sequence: TGCAGTGCCCTACAGGGGATAACTGAAGCTTTCTTT.

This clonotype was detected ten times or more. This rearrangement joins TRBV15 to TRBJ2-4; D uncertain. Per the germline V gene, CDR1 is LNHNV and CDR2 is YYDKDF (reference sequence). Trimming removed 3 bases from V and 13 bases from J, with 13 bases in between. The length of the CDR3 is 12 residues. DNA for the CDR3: TGTGCCACCAGCAGCCCCCCCTCTGAGCAGTACTTC. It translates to CATSSPPSEQYF.

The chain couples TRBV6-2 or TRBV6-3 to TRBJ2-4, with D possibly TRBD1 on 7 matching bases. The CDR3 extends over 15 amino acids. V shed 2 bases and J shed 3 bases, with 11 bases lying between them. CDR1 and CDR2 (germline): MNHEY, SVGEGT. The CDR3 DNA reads TGTGCCAGCAGTTACAGGCGGGACAGCAAAAACATTCAGTACTTC. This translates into CASSYRRDSKNIQYF.

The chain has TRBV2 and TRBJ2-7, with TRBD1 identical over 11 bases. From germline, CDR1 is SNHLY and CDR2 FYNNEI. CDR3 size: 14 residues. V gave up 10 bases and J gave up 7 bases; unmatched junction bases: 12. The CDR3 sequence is CAISADRGPYEQYF. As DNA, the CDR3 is TGTGCCATCTCAGCGGACAGGGGGCCGTATGAGCAGTACTTC.

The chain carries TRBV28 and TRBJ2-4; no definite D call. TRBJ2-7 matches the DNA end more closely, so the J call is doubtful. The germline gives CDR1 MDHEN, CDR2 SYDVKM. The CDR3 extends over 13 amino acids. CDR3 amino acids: CASRVDQSYEQYF. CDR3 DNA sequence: TGTGCCAGCAGGGTAGATCAGTCCTACGAGCAGTACTTC.